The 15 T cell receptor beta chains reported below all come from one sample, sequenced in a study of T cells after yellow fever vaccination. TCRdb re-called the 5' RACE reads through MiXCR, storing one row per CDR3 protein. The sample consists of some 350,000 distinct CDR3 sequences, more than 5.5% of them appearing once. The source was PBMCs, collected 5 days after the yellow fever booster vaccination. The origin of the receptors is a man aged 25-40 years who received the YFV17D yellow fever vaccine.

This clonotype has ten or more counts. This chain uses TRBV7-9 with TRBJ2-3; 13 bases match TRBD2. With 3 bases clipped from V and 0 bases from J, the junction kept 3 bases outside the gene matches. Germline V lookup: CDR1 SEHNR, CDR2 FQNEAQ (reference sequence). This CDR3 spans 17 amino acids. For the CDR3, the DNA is TGTGCCAGCAGCTTTACTAGCGGGAGGGCTAGCACAGATACGCAGTATTTT. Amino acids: CASSFTSGRASTDTQYF.

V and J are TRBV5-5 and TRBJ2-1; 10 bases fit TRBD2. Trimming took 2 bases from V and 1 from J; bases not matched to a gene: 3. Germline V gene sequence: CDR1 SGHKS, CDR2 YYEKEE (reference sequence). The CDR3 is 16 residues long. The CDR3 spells CASSFIAGGSYNEQFF. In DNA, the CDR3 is TGTGCCAGCAGCTTCATAGCGGGAGGATCCTACAATGAGCAGTTCTTC. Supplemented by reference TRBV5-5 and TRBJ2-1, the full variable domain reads DAGVTQSPTHLIKTRGQQVTLRCSPISGHKSVSWYQQVLGQGPQFIFQYYEKEERGRGNFPDRFSARQFPNYSSELNVNALLLGDSALYLCASSFIAGGSYNEQFFGPGTRLTVL.

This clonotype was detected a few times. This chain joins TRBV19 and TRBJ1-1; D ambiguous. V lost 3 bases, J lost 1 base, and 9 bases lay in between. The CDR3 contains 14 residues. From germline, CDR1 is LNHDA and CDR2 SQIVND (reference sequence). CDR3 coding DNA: TGTGCCAGTAGTATGAGGCATACGAACACTGAAGCTTTCTTT. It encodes CASSMRHTNTEAFF.

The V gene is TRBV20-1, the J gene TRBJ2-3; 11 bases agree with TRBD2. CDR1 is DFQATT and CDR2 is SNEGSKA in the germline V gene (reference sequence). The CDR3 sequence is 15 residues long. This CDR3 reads CREGSTSGTIDTQYF. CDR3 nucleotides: TGCAGGGAAGGATCGACTAGCGGGACTATAGATACGCAGTATTTT.

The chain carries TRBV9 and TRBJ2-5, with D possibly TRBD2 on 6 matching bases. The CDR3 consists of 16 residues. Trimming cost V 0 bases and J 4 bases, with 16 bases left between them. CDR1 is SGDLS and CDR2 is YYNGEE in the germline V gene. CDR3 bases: TGTGCCAGCAGCGTAGCTAGTGGAGGGAGCGGAGAGACCCAGTACTTC. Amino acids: CASSVASGGSGETQYF.

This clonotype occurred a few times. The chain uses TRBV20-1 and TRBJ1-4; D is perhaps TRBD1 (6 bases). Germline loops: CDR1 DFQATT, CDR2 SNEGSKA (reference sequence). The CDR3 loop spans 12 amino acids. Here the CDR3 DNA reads TGCATTCCGGGACAACTAAACGGAAAACTGTTTTTT. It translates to CIPGQLNGKLFF.

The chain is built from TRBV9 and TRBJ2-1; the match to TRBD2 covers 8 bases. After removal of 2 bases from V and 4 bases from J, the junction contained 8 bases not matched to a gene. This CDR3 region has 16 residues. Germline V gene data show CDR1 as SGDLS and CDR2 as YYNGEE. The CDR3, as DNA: TGTGCCAGCAGCGTGGGGGGGGGGACTAGATACAATGAGCAGTTCTTC. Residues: CASSVGGGTRYNEQFF.

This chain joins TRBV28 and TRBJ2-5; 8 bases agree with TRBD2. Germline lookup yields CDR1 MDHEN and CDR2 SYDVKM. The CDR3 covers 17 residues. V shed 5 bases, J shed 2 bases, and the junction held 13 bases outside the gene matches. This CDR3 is CASSPYGGVRSQETQYF. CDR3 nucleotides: TGTGCCAGCAGTCCGTACGGGGGGGTAAGATCTCAAGAGACCCAGTACTTC.

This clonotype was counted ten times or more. In nucleotides, the CDR3 is TGTGCCAGCAGCCAAGATAGCCGGGGAGCTTTCTTT. Translating gives CASSQDSRGAFF. The chain uses TRBV3-1 and TRBJ1-1; the D is unclear. This CDR3 comprises 12 residues. In germline, CDR1 is LGHDT, CDR2 YNNKEL (reference sequence). V gave up 0 bases and J gave up 10 bases, with 9 bases separating them.

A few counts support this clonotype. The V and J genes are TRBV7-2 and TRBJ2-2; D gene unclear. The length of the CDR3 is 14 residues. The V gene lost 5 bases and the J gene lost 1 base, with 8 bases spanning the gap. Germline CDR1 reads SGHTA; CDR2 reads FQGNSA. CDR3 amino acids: CASSADGNTGELFF. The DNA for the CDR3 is TGTGCCAGCAGCGCGGACGGGAACACCGGGGAGCTGTTTTTT. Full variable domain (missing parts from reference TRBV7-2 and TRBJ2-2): GAGVSQSPSNKVTEKGKDVELRCDPISGHTALYWYRQSLGQGLEFLIYFQGNSAPDKSGLPSDRFSAERTGGSVSTLTIQRTQQEDSAVYLCASSADGNTGELFFGEGSRLTVL.

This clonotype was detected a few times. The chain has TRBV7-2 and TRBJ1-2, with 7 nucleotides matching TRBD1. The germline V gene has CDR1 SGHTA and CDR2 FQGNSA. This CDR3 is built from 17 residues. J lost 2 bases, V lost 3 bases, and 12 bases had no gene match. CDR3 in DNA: TGTGCCAGCAGCTTTCCCGGGACAGTCCTCATAAACTATGGCTACACCTTC. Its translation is CASSFPGTVLINYGYTF.

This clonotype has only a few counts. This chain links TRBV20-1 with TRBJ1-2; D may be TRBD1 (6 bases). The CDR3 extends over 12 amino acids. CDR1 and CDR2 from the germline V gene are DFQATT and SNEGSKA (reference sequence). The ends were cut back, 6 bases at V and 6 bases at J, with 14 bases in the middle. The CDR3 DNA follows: TGCAGTGCCCCTGGGGGCAGGGATGGCTACACCTTC. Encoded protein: CSAPGGRDGYTF.

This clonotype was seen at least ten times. CDR3 protein: CASRLQGNVKNIQYF. CDR3 DNA: TGTGCCAGCAGGCTCCAGGGTAATGTCAAAAACATTCAGTACTTC. This chain joins TRBV2 and TRBJ2-4; weak D call: TRBD1 (5 bases). This CDR3 is 15 amino acids long. Per germline, CDR1 SNHLY and CDR2 FYNNEI. Trimming removed 6 bases at V and 3 bases at J, with 15 bases between.

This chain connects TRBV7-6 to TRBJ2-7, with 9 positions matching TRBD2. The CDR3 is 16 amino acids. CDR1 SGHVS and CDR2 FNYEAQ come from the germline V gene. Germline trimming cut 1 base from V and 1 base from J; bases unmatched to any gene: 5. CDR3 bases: TGTGCCAGCAGCTTAGGGGGCGGGAGGGCGTCCTACGAGCAGTACTTC. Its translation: CASSLGGGRASYEQYF.

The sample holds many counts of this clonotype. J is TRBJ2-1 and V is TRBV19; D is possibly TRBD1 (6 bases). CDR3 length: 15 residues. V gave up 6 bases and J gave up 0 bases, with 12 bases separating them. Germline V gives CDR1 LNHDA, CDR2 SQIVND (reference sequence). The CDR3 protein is CASSTQGSSYNEQFF. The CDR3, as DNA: TGTGCCAGTAGCACCCAGGGGAGCTCCTACAATGAGCAGTTCTTC.